The entry that follows covers one T cell receptor (beta chain) sequence. What this receptor recognizes is not known. CDR1 and CDR2 are read off the germline V gene as MDHEN and SYDVKM. The CDR3 spans 16 residues, from the cysteine through the phenylalanine. The record lacks a DNA sequence. The data are from a study of CXCR3-negative and CXCR3-positive naive CD8 T cells (dated by TCRdb to about 2019). Background on the whole study: In total, roughly 140 million TRB reads were obtained, which works out to roughly 1.5 +/- 0.3 million reads per library. Diversity and physicochemical repertoire analyses were performed on about a dozen donors pooled from two independent experiments. For the TRBV-TRBJ cluster analysis, the naive subsets came from about five donors, while the memory cells came from 3 donors. What the work shows at the level of the full study, not this receptor alone: Compared with CXCR3-negative naive cells, CXCR3-positive naive cells had TRB CDR3s with higher hydrophobicity (lower Kidera factor 4), lower energy, and higher strength and volume indices. Freshly isolated PBMCs were used for most assays because CXCR3 expression partially decreased after cryopreservation. Within the same donor, TRBV-TRBJ usage looked similar between naive CXCR3-negative and CXCR3-positive cells, but memory cells had distinct patterns. Comparably high repertoire diversity was found in both naive subsets, whereas much lower repertoire diversity was found in memory CD8+ T cells. Because surface CD5, which is linked to self-reactivity in mice, was comparable between the naive subsets, TCR interaction strength was also inferred from TRB CDR3 physicochemical properties.

Each CD8+ T cell subset was flow-sorted in triplicate, and 300,000 to 350,000 cells per subset were placed directly into RLT lysis buffer. To exclude memory contaminants, naive CD8+ T cells were stringently defined as CD45RO-CCR7+CD27+CD95-. Peripheral blood mononuclear cells were isolated from buffy coats by standard density gradient centrifugation. Naive CXCR3-negative and CXCR3-positive CD8+ T cells were flow-sorted on a FACSAria III. Total RNA was extracted from sorted cells using an RNeasy Mini Kit. The sequencing machine was a NextSeq 550. The Human TCR Profiling Kit (MiLaboratory) was used to make UMI-labeled 5' RACE TRB cDNA libraries. cDNA synthesis used the entire amount of extracted RNA, and PCR amplification then used the entire amount of cDNA produced. The libraries were made side by side, with each library going through the same number of PCR cycles. The source study handled its data this way. MIGEC and MiXCR extracted about 50,000 +/- 9,200 unique UMI-labeled TRB cDNA molecules per library, requiring at least two reads per UMI. On average, each library contained roughly 40,000 +/- 10,000 functional in-frame TRB CDR3 nucleotide clonotypes without stop codons. After each sample was downsampled to 5000 UMI-labeled TRB molecules, VDJtools was used to calculate diversity metrics such as normalized Shannon-Wiener and Chao1. Clonotype-size-weighted physicochemical properties of the central five CDR3 residues (interaction energy, strength, volume and Kidera factor 4) were computed in VDJtools. Through TCRdb reprocessing, the reads give one entry per CDR3 protein sequence; DNA is omitted. These V and J calls rely on TCRdb rather than the paper's analysis. The sample table on file contains about 39,000 distinct CDR3 sequences. 1.6% of the sample is in the top ten clones.

The sequence links TRBV28 to TRBJ2-6; TCRdb outputs TRBD1, but without DNA this stays unchecked. The clonotype originates from a human donor in good health. Some clones in this sample may be carry-over from other donors' samples. Sequences were obtained from naive CXCR3- CD8+ T cells from blood. The cell subset or site label of this sample denotes: CD45RO-CCR7+CD27+CD95- naive CD8+ T cells lacking CXCR3 (TNR3-). The CDR3 loop reads CASSLRTASGANVLTF.